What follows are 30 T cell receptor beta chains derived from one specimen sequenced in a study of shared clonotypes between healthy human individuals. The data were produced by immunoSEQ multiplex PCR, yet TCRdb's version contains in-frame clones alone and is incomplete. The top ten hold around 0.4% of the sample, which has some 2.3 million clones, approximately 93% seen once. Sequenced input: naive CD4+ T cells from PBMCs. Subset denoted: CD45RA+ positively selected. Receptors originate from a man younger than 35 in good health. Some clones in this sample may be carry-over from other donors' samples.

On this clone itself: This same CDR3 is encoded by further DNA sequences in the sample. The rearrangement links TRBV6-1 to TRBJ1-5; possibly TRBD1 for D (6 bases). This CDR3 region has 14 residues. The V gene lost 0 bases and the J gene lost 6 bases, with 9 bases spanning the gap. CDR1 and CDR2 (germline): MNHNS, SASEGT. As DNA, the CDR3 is TGTGCCAGCAGTGAAGCGCCAGGGGTTCAGCCCCAGCATTTT. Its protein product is CASSEAPGVQPQHF.

In DNA, the CDR3 is TGTGCCAGCAGCCCAGGGACAGGGTGGGAGACCCAGTACTTC. Protein: CASSPGTGWETQYF. The J gene is TRBJ2-5, the V gene TRBV2, with TRBD1 matching over 9 bases. V was pared by 6 bases and J by 5 bases, with 7 bases of the junction left unmatched. The CDR3 consists of 14 residues. Germline CDR1 and CDR2: SNHLY and FYNNEI.

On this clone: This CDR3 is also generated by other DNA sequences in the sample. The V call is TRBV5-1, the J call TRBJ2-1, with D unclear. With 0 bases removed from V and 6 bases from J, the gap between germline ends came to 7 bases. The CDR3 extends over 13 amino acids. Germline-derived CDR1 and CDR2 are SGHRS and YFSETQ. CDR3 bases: TGCGCCAGCAGCTTGGGTCCCTCCAATGAGCAGTTCTTC. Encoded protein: CASSLGPSNEQFF.

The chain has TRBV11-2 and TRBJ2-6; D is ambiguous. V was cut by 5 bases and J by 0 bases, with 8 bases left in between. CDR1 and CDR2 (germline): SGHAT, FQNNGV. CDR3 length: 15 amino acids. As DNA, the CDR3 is TGTGCCAGCAGCCATCGGACCTCTGGGGCCAACGTCCTGACTTTC. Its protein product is CASSHRTSGANVLTF.

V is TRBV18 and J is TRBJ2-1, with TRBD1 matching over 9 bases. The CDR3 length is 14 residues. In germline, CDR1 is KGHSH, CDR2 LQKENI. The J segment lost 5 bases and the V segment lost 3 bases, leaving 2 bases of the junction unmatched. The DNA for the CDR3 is TGTGCCAGCTCACCCGGGACAGGGAACAATGAGCAGTTCTTC. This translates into CASSPGTGNNEQFF.

The CDR3, as DNA: TGTGCCAGCAGTGTGGGGTTTGGCTACACCTTC. This codes for CASSVGFGYTF. The chain couples TRBV6-1 to TRBJ1-2, with D unclear. The germline gives CDR1 MNHNS, CDR2 SASEGT. The V end was cut by 4 bases, the J end by 7 bases, with 7 bases between. The CDR3 contains 11 residues.

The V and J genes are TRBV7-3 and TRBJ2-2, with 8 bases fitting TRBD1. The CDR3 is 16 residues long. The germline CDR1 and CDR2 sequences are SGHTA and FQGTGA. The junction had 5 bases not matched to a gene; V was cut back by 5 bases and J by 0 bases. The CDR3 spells CASSTTTGANTGELFF. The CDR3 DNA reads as TGTGCCAGCAGCACAACGACAGGGGCGAACACCGGGGAGCTGTTTTTT.

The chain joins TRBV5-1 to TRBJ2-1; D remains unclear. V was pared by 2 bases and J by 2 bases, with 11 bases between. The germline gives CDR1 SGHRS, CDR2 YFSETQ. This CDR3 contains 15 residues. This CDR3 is CASSFGSKAYNEQFF. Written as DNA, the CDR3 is TGCGCCAGCAGCTTCGGTAGTAAAGCCTACAATGAGCAGTTCTTC.

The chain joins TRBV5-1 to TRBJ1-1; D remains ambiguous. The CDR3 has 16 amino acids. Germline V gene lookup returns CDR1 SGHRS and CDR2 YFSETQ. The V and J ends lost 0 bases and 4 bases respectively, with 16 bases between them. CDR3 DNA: TGCGCCAGCAGCTTGGCACCAGGCCTAACGGGCACTGAAGCTTTCTTT. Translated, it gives CASSLAPGLTGTEAFF.

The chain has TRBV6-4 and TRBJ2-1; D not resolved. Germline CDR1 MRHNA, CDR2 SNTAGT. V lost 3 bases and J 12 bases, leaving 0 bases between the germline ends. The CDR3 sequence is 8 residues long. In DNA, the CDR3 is TGTGCCAGCAGTGAGCAGTTCTTC. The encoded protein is CASSEQFF.

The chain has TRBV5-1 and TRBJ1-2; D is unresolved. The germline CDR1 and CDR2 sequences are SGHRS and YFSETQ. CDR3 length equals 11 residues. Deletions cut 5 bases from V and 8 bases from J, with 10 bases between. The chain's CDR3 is CASRQEGGYTF. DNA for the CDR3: TGCGCCAGCAGGCAGGAGGGCGGCTACACCTTC.

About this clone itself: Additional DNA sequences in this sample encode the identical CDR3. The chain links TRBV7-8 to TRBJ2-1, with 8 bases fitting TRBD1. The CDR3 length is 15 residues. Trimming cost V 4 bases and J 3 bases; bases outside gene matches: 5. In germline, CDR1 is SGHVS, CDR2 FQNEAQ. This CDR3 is CASSSGTGGYNEQFF. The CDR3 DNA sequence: TGTGCCAGCAGCTCCGGGACAGGAGGCTACAATGAGCAGTTCTTC.

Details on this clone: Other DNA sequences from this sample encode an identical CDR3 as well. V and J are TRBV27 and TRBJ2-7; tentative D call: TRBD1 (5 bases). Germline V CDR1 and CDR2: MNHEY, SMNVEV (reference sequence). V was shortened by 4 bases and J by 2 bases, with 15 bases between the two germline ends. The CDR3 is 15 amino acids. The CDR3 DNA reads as TGTGCCAGCAGTTCAGGTCGTGGGGCTCCCTACGAGCAGTACTTC. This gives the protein CASSSGRGAPYEQYF.

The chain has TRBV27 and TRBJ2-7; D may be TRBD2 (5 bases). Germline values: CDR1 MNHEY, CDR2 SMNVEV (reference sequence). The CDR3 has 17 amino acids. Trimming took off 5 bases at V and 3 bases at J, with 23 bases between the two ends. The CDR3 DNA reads TGTGCCAGCAGTACCCCGGAACTAGTATCTTTCCGCTACGAGCAGTACTTC. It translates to CASSTPELVSFRYEQYF.

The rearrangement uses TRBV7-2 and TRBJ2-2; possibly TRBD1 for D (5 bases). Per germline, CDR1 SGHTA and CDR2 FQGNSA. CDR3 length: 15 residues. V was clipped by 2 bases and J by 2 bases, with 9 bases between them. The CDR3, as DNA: TGTGCCAGCAGCTTAACCAGGGATAACACCGGGGAGCTGTTTTTT. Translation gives CASSLTRDNTGELFF.

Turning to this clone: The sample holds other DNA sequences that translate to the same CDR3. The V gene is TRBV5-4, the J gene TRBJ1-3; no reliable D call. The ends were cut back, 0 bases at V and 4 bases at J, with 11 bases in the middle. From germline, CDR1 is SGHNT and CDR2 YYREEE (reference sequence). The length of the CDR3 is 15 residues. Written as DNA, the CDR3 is TGTGCCAGCAGCTTGGGGGGTTACAGCGGAAACACCATATATTTT. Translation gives CASSLGGYSGNTIYF.

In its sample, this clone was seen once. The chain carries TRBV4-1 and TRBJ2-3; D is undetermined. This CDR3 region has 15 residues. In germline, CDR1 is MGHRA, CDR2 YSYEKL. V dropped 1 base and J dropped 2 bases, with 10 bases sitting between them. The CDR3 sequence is CASSQVGVPTDTQYF. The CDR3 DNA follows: TGCGCCAGCAGCCAAGTTGGGGTGCCCACAGATACGCAGTATTTT.

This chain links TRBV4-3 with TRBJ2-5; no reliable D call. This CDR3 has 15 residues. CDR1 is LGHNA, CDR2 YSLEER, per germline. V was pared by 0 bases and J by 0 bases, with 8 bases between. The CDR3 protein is CASSQELGYQETQYF. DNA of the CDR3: TGCGCCAGCAGCCAAGAATTGGGGTACCAAGAGACCCAGTACTTC.

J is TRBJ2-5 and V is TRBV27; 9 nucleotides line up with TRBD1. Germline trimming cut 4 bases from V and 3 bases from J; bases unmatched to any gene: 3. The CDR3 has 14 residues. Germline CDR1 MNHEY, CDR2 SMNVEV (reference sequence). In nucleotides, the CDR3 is TGTGCCAGCAGTTCGACAGGGGGGGAAGAGACCCAGTACTTC. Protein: CASSSTGGEETQYF.

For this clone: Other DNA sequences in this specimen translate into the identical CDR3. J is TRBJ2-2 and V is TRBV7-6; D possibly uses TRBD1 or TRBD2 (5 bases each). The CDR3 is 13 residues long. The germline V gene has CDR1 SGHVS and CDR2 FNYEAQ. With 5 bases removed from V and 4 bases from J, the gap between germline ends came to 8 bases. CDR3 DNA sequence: TGTGCCAGCAGCCTTGGGGGCACCGGGGAGCTGTTTTTT. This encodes CASSLGGTGELFF.

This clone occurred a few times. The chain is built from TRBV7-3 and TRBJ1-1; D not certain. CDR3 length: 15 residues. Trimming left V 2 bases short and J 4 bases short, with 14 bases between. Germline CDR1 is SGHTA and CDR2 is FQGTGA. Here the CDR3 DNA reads TGTGCCAGCAGCTTATCGCCTATTGGAGGCACTGAAGCTTTCTTT. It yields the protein CASSLSPIGGTEAFF.

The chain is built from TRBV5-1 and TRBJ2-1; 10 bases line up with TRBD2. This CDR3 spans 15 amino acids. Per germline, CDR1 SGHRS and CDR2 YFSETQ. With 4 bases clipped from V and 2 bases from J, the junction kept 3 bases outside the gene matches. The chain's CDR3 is CASSGGLATYNEQFF. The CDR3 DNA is TGCGCCAGCAGCGGGGGACTAGCGACCTACAATGAGCAGTTCTTC. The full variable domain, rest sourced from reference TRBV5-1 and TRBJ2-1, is KAGVTQTPRYLIKTRGQQVTLSCSPISGHRSVSWYQQTPGQGLQFLFEYFSETQRNKGNFPGRFSGRQFSNSRSEMNVSTLELGDSALYLCASSGGLATYNEQFFGPGTRLTVL.

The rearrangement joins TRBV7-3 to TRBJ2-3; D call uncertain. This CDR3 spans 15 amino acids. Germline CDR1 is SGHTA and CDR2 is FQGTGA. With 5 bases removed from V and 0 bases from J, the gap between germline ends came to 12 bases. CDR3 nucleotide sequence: TGTGCCAGCAGCCCCCGATCTGGGAGCACAGATACGCAGTATTTT. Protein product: CASSPRSGSTDTQYF.

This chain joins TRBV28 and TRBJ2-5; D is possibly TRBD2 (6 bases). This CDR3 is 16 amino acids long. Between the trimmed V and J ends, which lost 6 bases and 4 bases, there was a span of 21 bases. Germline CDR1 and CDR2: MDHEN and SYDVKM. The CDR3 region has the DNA TGTGCCAGCAGATCAGATAGCGGCACCGGCGGAGAGACCCAGTACTTC. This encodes CASRSDSGTGGETQYF.

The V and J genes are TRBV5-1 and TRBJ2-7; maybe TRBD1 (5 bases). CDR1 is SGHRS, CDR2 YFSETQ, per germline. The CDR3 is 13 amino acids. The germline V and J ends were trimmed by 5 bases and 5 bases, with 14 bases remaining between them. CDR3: CASRLLGVDEQYF. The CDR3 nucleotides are TGCGCCAGCAGGCTCCTAGGGGTGGACGAGCAGTACTTC. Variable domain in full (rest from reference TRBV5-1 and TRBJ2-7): KAGVTQTPRYLIKTRGQQVTLSCSPISGHRSVSWYQQTPGQGLQFLFEYFSETQRNKGNFPGRFSGRQFSNSRSEMNVSTLELGDSALYLCASRLLGVDEQYFGPGTRLTVT.

The CDR3 region has the DNA TGTGCCAGCTCCGCGGCCACCGGGAGAATCTACGAGCAGTACTTC. It is translated as CASSAATGRIYEQYF. V and J are TRBV18 and TRBJ2-7, with D possibly TRBD2 on 6 matching bases. Trimming pared 6 bases from V and 3 bases from J, leaving 18 bases between. This CDR3 has 15 amino acids. Germline loops: CDR1 KGHSH, CDR2 LQKENI.

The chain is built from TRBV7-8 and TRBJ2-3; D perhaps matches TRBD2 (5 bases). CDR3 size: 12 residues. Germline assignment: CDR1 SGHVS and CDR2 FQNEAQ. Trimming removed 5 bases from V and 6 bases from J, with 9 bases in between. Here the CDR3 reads CASSPRADTQYF. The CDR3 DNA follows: TGTGCCAGCAGCCCGAGGGCGGATACGCAGTATTTT.

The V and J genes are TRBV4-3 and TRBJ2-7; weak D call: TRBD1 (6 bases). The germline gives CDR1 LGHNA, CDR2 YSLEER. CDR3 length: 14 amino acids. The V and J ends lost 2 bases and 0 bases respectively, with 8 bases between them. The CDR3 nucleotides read TGCGCCAGCAGCCAACAGGACAGCTCCTACGAGCAGTACTTC. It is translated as CASSQQDSSYEQYF.

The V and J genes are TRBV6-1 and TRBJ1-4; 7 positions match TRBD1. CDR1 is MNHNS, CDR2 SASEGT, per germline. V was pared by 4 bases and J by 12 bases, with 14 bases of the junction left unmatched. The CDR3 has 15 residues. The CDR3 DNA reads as TGTGCCAGCAGTGGGGGAGCGGGACAGCGAGGGGAACTGTTTTTT. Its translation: CASSGGAGQRGELFF.

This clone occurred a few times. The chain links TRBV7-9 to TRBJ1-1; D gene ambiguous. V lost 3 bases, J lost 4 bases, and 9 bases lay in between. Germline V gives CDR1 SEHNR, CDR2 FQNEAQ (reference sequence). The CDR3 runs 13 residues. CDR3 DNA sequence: TGTGCCAGCAGCTTTTCCCGCTCCACTGAAGCTTTCTTT. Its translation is CASSFSRSTEAFF.